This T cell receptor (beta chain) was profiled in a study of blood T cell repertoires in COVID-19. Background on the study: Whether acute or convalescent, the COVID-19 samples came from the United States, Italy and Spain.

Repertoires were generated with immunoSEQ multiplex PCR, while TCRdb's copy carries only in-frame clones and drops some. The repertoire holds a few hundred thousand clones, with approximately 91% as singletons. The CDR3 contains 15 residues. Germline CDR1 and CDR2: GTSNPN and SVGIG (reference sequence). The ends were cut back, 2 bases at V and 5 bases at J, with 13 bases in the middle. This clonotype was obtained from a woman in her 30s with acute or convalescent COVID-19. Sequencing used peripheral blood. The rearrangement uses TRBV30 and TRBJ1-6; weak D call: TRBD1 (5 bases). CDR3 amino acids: CAWSLGLVDNSPLHF. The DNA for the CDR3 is TGTGCCTGGAGTTTGGGGCTGGTGGATAATTCACCCCTCCACTTT.